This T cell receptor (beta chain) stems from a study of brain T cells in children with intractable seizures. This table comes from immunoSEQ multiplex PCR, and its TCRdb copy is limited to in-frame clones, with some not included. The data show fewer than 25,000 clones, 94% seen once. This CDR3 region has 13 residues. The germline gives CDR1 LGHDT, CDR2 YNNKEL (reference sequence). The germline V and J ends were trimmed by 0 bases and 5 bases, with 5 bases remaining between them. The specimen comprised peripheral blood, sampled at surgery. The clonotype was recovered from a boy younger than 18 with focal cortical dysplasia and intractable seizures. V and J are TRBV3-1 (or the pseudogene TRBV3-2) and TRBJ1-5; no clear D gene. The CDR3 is CASSQDTDQPQHF. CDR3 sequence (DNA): TGTGCCAGCAGCCAAGATACGGATCAGCCCCAGCATTTT.